These 19 T cell receptor beta chains were sequenced from one sample in a study of T cell responses to AZD1222 COVID-19 vaccine. The assay was immunoSEQ multiplex PCR, and TCRdb's table has in-frame clones only and misses some. The data contain some 54,000 clones, approximately 88% of them singletons. Source: peripheral blood, taken on day 0 of AZD1222 vaccination. Receptors originate from an adult in good health.

This chain joins TRBV3-1 (or the pseudogene TRBV3-2) and TRBJ1-6; no firm D call. The germline CDR1 and CDR2 sequences are LGHDT and YNNKEL (reference sequence). This CDR3 comprises 13 residues. Trimming stripped 2 bases from V and 10 bases from J, with 9 bases between. The CDR3 reads CASSQQAGSPLHF. DNA for the CDR3: TGTGCCAGCAGCCAACAGGCAGGATCACCCCTCCACTTT.

J is TRBJ2-1 and V is TRBV2; D is ambiguous. The CDR3 spans 13 residues. Trimming took 6 bases from V and 2 from J, leaving 8 bases between them. Germline lookup yields CDR1 SNHLY and CDR2 FYNNEI. DNA of the CDR3: TGTGCCAGCAGGGAAACAGCCTACAATGAGCAGTTCTTC. Translated: CASRETAYNEQFF.

The sample holds one count of this clone. The rearrangement joins TRBV2 to TRBJ2-1; TRBD2 aligns across 7 bases. The junction had 10 bases not matched to a gene; V was cut back by 10 bases and J by 7 bases. This CDR3 contains 13 residues. Germline V gene sequence: CDR1 SNHLY, CDR2 FYNNEI. The CDR3 loop reads CATTRREGNEQFF. CDR3 nucleotides: TGTGCCACCACAAGGAGGGAGGGAAATGAGCAGTTCTTC.

The genes are TRBV9 and TRBJ2-2; 8 bases line up with TRBD2. The V gene end was trimmed by 3 bases and the J gene end by 0 bases; junction bases not matched to a gene: 7. From germline, CDR1 is SGDLS and CDR2 YYNGEE. The CDR3 consists of 17 residues. The CDR3 nucleotides read TGTGCCAGCAGCGGATATAGCGGGATGTCGAACACCGGGGAGCTGTTTTTT. Protein product: CASSGYSGMSNTGELFF.

J is TRBJ1-5 and V is TRBV28, with a tentative D call TRBD1 (5 bases). V shed 4 bases and J shed 9 bases, with 13 bases lying between them. In germline, CDR1 is MDHEN, CDR2 SYDVKM. This CDR3 has 13 residues. Written as DNA, the CDR3 is TGTGCCAGCAGTTCGGGACTCTCCTCGCCCCAGCATTTT. It encodes CASSSGLSSPQHF. Using reference TRBV28 and TRBJ1-5 for the parts outside the CDR3, the full variable domain is DVKVTQSSRYLVKRTGEKVFLECVQDMDHENMFWYRQDPGLGLRLIYFSYDVKMKEKGDIPEGYSVSREKKERFSLILESASTNQTSMYLCASSSGLSSPQHFGDGTRLSIL.

The table lists this clone with a few counts. The rearrangement uses TRBV29-1 and TRBJ2-1; tentative D call: TRBD1 (9 bases). Between the trimmed V and J ends, which lost 6 bases and 4 bases, there was a span of 31 bases. Looked up from germline, CDR1 is SQVTM and CDR2 is ANQGSEA. This CDR3 is 19 amino acids long. CDR3: CSVVQGAHAPGLGYNEQFF. CDR3 bases: TGCAGCGTCGTACAGGGGGCCCACGCCCCGGGACTAGGGTACAATGAGCAGTTCTTC.

The chain uses TRBV11-1 and TRBJ2-5; 7 bases line up with TRBD1. In germline, CDR1 is SGHAT, CDR2 FQDESV (reference sequence). V lost 4 bases and J lost 4; bases outside the gene matches: 9. The CDR3 loop spans 15 amino acids. As DNA, the CDR3 is TGTGCCAGCAGCTCCCGACAGGGTGGAGGAGAGACCCAGTACTTC. The encoded protein is CASSSRQGGGETQYF.

This chain connects TRBV19 to TRBJ2-5; weak D call: TRBD1 (5 bases). The germline CDR1 and CDR2 sequences are LNHDA and SQIVND (reference sequence). The CDR3 extends over 13 amino acids. V lost 3 bases and J 5 bases, leaving 10 bases between the germline ends. CDR3 DNA: TGTGCCAGTAGTATGCAGGGTTCGGAGACCCAGTACTTC. It specifies CASSMQGSETQYF. Full variable domain (missing parts from reference TRBV19 and TRBJ2-5): DGGITQSPKYLFRKEGQNVTLSCEQNLNHDAMYWYRQDPGQGLRLIYYSQIVNDFQKGDIAEGYSVSREKKESFPLTVTSAQKNPTAFYLCASSMQGSETQYFGPGTRLLVL.

V is TRBV28 and J is TRBJ1-1, with D possibly TRBD1 on 6 matching bases. This CDR3 contains 14 residues. Germline-derived CDR1 and CDR2 are MDHEN and SYDVKM. V lost 4 bases to trimming and J lost 3 bases, with 12 bases between them. The CDR3 region is CASSSNTGYTEAFF. Here the CDR3 DNA reads TGTGCCAGCAGTTCCAATACAGGGTACACTGAAGCTTTCTTT.

The chain joins TRBV4-1 to TRBJ2-3; 9 nucleotides match TRBD2. With V trimmed by 1 base and J by 1 base, 12 bases remained unmatched. The CDR3 loop spans 19 amino acids. The germline V gene has CDR1 MGHRA and CDR2 YSYEKL. CDR3 nucleotide sequence: TGCGCCAGCAGCCAAGGACTAGCGGTACCCCCCTTGCGCACAGATACGCAGTATTTT. It is translated as CASSQGLAVPPLRTDTQYF.

The J gene is TRBJ1-2, the V gene TRBV28; tentatively, D is TRBD1 (6 bases). The CDR3 runs 15 residues. The V end lost 3 bases, the J end lost 10 bases, and 21 bases lay between the germline ends. Germline V gene lookup returns CDR1 MDHEN and CDR2 SYDVKM. The CDR3 sequence is CASSLHHVRGPAYTF. CDR3 nucleotides: TGTGCCAGCAGTTTGCACCACGTCAGGGGACCTGCCTACACCTTC.

The rearrangement joins TRBV27 to TRBJ2-3; D not resolved. Trimming removed 5 bases at V and 2 bases at J, with 8 bases between. The CDR3 has 13 amino acids. The germline V gene has CDR1 MNHEY and CDR2 SMNVEV (reference sequence). CDR3 protein: CASSPTNTDTQYF. For the CDR3, the DNA is TGTGCCAGCAGTCCGACAAACACAGATACGCAGTATTTT.

This chain joins TRBV27 and TRBJ1-1; the D is unclear. Trimming shortened V by 1 base and J by 8 bases, and 8 bases separated the two germline ends. This CDR3 contains 12 residues. CDR1 MNHEY and CDR2 SMNVEV come from the germline V gene (reference sequence). The CDR3 is CASSLYGAEAFF. As DNA, the CDR3 is TGTGCCAGCAGTTTATATGGTGCGGAAGCTTTCTTT.

This clone occurred a few times. This sample also contains other DNA sequences that code for the same CDR3. This chain uses TRBV19 with TRBJ1-5; D unresolved. This CDR3 is 14 amino acids long. Germline V gene sequence: CDR1 LNHDA, CDR2 SQIVND (reference sequence). V was clipped by 3 bases and J by 5 bases, with 11 bases between them. CDR3 in DNA: TGTGCCAGTAGTATCCTAACTGGCGATCAGCCCCAGCATTTT. It yields the protein CASSILTGDQPQHF.

The J gene is TRBJ2-7, the V gene TRBV21-1; the table's D call of TRBD2 was not tested on the DNA. TRBV21-1 is a recognized pseudogene. The CDR3 sequence is 10 residues long. Here the CDR3 reads CAFPFYEQYF. CDR3 sequence (DNA): TGTGCCTTCCCCTTCTACGAGCAGTACTTC.

A single count supports this clone. The chain employs TRBV19 and TRBJ2-2, with 10 bases matching TRBD2. The length of the CDR3 is 18 residues. V gave up 3 bases and J gave up 2 bases; unmatched junction bases: 9. In germline, CDR1 is LNHDA, CDR2 SQIVND (reference sequence). The CDR3 DNA sequence: TGTGCCAGTAGTATCTTTGGGAGCGGGAGGGCCAACACCGGGGAGCTGTTTTTT. It is translated as CASSIFGSGRANTGELFF.

This clone occurred a few times. The chain has TRBV9 and TRBJ1-2; TRBD1 agrees at 8 bases. Germline V gene data show CDR1 as SGDLS and CDR2 as YYNGEE. The CDR3 totals 14 residues. V lost 4 bases, J lost 2 bases, and 4 bases stayed unmatched. The CDR3 nucleotides are TGTGCCAGCAGCCCCGGGACAGGCAACTATGGCTACACCTTC. As protein: CASSPGTGNYGYTF.

The chain carries TRBV18 and TRBJ2-1; tentatively, D is TRBD1 or TRBD2 (8 bases each). This CDR3 spans 16 amino acids. The V gene's germline CDR1 is KGHSH and CDR2 LQKENI. The V end was cut by 3 bases, the J end by 6 bases, with 18 bases between. The CDR3 reads CASSPQGAGGTNEQFF. CDR3 in DNA: TGTGCCAGCTCACCCCAGGGGGCGGGAGGCACCAATGAGCAGTTCTTC.

The V gene is TRBV6-6, the J gene TRBJ2-7; TRBD2 matches at 7 bases. V lost 6 bases and J lost 5; bases outside the gene matches: 4. Germline values: CDR1 MNHNY, CDR2 SVGAGI (reference sequence). CDR3 length equals 12 residues. CDR3 coding DNA: TGTGCCAGCAGGATGCGGGAGAACGAGCAGTACTTC. Protein sequence: CASRMRENEQYF.